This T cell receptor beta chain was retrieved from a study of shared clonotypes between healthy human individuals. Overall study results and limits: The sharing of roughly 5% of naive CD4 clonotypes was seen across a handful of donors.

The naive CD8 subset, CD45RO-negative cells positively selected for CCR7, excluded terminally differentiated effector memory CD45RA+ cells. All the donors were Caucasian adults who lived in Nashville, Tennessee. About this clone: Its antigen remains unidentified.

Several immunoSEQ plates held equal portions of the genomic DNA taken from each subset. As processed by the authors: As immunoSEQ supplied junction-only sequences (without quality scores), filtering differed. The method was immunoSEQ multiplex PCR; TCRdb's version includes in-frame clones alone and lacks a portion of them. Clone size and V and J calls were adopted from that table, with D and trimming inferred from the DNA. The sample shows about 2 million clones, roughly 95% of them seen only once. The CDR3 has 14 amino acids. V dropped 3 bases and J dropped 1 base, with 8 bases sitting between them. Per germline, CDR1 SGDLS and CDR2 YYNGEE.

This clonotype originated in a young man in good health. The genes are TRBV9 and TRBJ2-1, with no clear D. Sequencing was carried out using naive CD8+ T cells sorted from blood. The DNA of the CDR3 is TGTGCCAGCAGCGCCTACAATTCCTACAATGAGCAGTTCTTC. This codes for CASSAYNSYNEQFF.